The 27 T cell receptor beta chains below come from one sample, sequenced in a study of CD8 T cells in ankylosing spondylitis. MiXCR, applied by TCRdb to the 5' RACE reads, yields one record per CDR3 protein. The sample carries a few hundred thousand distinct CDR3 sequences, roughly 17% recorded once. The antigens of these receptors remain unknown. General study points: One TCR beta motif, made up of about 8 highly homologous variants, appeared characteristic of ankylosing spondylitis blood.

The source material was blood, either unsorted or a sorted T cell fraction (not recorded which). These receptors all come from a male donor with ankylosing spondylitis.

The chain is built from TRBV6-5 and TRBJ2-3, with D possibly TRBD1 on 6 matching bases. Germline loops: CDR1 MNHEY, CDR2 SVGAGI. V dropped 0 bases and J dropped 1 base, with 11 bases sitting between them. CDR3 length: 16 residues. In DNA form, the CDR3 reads TGTGCCAGCAGTTACTCGAGGCAGGGGCGCACAGATACGCAGTATTTT. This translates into CASSYSRQGRTDTQYF.

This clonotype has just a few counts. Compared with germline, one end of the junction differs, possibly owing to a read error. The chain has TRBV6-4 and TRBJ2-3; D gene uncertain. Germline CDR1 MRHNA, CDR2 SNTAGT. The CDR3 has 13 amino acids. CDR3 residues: CASRPPGSRTLYF. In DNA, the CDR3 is TGTGCCAGCAGGCCCCCGGGTTCTAGGACGCTGTATTTT.

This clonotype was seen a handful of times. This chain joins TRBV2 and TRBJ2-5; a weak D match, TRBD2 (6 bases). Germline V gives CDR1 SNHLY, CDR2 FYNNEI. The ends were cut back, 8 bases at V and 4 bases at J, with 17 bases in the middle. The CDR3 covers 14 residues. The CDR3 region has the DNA TGTGCCAGCTGTCCGAGACTAGTCCCAGAGACCCAGTACTTC. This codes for CASCPRLVPETQYF.

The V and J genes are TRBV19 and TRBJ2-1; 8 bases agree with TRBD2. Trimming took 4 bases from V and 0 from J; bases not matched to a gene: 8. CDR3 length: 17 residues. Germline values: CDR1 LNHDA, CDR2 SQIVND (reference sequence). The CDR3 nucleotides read TGTGCCAGTAGTAGGGGTGGCGGGGGGAGCTCCTACAATGAGCAGTTCTTC. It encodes CASSRGGGGSSYNEQFF.

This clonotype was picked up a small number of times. CDR3 region: CASRDWNTEAFF. As DNA, the CDR3 is TGTGCCAGCAGGGATTGGAACACTGAAGCTTTCTTT. The rearrangement uses TRBV27 and TRBJ1-1; D uncertain. CDR3 length equals 12 residues. Germline V gene data show CDR1 as MNHEY and CDR2 as SMNVEV (reference sequence). Trimming shortened V by 6 bases and J by 1 base, and 6 bases separated the two germline ends.

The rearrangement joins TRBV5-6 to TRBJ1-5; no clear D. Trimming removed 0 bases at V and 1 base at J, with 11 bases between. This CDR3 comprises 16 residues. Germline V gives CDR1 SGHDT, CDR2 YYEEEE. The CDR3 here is CASSLETRRSNQPQHF. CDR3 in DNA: TGTGCCAGCAGCTTGGAAACCCGGAGGAGCAATCAGCCCCAGCATTTT.

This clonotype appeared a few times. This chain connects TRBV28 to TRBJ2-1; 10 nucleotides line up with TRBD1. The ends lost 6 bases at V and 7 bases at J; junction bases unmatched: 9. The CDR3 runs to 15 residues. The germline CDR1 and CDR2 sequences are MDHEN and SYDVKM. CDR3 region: CASSQRLGQGNEQFF. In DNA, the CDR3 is TGTGCCAGCAGCCAAAGGTTGGGACAGGGGAATGAGCAGTTCTTC.

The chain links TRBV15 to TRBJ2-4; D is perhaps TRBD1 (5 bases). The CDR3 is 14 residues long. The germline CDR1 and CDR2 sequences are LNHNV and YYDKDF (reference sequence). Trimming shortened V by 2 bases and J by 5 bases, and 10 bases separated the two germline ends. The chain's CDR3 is CATSRLTGQNIQYF. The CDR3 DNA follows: TGTGCCACCAGCAGATTAACAGGACAAAACATTCAGTACTTC. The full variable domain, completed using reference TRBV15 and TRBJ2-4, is DAMVIQNPRYQVTQFGKPVTLSCSQTLNHNVMYWYQQKSSQAPKLLFHYYDKDFNNEADTPDNFQSRRPNTSFCFLDIRSPGLGDTAMYLCATSRLTGQNIQYFGAGTRLSVL.

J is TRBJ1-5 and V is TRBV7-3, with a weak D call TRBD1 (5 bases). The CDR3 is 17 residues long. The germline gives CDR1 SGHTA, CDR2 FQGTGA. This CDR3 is CTCSLRRQTRTNQPQHF. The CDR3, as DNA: TGTACCTGCAGCTTGAGAAGACAGACGAGGACCAATCAGCCCCAGCATTTT.

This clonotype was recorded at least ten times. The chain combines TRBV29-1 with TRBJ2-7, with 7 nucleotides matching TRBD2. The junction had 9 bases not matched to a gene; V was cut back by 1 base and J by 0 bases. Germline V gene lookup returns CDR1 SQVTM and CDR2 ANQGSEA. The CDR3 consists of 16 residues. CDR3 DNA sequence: TGCAGCGTTGAAGTTCCGCCTAGCGGCAGCTCCTACGAGCAGTACTTC. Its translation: CSVEVPPSGSSYEQYF.

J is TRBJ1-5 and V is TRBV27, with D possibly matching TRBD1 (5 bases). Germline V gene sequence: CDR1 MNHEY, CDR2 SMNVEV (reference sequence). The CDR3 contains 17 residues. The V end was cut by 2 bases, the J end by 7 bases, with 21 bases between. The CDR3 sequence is CASSLRAGNPWWQPQHF. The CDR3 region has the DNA TGTGCCAGCAGTTTAAGGGCAGGGAACCCGTGGTGGCAGCCCCAGCATTTT.

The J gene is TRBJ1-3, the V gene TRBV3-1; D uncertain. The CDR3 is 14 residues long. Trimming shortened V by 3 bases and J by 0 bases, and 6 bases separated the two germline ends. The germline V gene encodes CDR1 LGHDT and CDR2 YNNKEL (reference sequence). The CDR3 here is CASSQAGSGNTIYF. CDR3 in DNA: TGTGCCAGCAGCCAGGCGGGCTCTGGAAACACCATATATTTT.

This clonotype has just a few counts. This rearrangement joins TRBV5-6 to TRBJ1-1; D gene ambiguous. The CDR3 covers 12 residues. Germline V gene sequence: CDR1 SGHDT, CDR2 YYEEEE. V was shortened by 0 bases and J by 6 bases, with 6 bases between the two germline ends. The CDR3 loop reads CASSLARAEAFF. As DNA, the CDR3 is TGTGCCAGCAGCTTGGCCCGCGCTGAAGCTTTCTTT.

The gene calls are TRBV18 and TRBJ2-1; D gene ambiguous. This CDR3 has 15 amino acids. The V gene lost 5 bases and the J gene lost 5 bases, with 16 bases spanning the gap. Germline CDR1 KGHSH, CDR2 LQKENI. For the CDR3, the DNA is TGTGCCAGCTCATTACCAGACAAACTGAACAATGAGCAGTTCTTC. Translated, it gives CASSLPDKLNNEQFF.

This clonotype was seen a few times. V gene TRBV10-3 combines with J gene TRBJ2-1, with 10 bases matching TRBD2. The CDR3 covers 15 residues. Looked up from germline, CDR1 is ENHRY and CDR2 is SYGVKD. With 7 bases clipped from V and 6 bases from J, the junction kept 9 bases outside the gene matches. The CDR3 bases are TGTGCCATCACCCCCGGGACTAGCGAACGCAATGAGCAGTTCTTC. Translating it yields CAITPGTSERNEQFF.

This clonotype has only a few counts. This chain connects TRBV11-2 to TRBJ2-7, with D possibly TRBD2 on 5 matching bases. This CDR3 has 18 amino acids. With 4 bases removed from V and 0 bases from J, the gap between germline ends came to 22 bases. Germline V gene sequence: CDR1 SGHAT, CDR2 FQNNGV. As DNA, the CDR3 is TGTGCCAGCAGCTCCGTTCCAAAGCTAGCCCGAGCCTCCTACGAGCAGTACTTC. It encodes CASSSVPKLARASYEQYF.

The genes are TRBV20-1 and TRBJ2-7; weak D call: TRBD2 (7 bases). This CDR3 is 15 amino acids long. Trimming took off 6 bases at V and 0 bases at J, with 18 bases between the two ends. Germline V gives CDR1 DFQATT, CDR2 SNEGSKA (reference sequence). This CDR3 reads CSASSLAGASYEQYF. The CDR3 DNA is TGCAGTGCCAGTAGCCTGGCGGGGGCCTCCTACGAGCAGTACTTC.

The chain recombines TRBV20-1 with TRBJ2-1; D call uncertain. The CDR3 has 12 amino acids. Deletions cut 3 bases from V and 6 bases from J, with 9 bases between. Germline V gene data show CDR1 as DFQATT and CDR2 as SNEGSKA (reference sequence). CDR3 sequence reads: CSASPPGNEQFF. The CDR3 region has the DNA TGCAGTGCTAGCCCCCCCGGCAATGAGCAGTTCTTC.

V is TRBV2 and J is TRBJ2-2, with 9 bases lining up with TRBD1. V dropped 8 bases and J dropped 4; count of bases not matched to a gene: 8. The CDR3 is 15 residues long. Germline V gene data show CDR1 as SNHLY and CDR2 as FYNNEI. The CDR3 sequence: CASLGQGAATGELFF. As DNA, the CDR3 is TGTGCCAGCCTGGGACAGGGTGCGGCCACCGGGGAGCTGTTTTTT. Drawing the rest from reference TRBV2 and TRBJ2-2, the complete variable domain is EPEVTQTPSHQVTQMGQEVILRCVPISNHLYFYWYRQILGQKVEFLVSFYNNEISEKSEIFDDQFSVERPDGSNFTLKIRSTKLEDSAMYFCASLGQGAATGELFFGEGSRLTVL.

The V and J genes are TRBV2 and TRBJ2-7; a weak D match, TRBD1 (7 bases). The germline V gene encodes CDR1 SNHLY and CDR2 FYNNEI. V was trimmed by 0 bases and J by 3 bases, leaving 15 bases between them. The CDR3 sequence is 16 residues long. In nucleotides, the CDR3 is TGTGCCAGCAGTGAAGCAGGAGGGGGCAGAAACTACGAGCAGTACTTC. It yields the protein CASSEAGGGRNYEQYF.

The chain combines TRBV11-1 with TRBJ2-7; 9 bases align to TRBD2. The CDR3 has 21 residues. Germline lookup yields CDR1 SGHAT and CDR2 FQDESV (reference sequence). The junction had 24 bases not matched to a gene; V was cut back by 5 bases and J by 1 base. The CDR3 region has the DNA TGTGCCAGCAGCCATCCCCCACCTAGCGGGAACGGGAAAGGGTTATCCTACGAGCAGTACTTC. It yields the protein CASSHPPPSGNGKGLSYEQYF.

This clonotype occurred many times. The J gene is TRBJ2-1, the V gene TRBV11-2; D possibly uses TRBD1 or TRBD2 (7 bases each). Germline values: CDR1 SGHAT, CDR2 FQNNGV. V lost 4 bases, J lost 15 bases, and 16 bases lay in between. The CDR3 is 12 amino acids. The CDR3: CASSSPTGRGFF. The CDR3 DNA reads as TGTGCCAGCAGCTCGCCGACAGGGAGGGGGTTCTTC.

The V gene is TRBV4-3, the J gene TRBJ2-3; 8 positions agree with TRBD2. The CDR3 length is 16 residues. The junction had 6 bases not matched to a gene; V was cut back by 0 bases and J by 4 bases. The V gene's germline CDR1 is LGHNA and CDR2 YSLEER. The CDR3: CASSQDLASGPDTQYF. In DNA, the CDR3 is TGCGCCAGCAGCCAAGATCTGGCTAGCGGGCCAGATACGCAGTATTTT.

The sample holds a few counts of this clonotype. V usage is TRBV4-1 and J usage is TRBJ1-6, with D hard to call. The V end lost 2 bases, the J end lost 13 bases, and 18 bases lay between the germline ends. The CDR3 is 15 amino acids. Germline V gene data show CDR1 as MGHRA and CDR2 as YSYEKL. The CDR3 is CASSQSLPSVSPLHF. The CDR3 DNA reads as TGCGCCAGCAGCCAATCCCTTCCATCGGTTTCCCCCCTCCACTTT.

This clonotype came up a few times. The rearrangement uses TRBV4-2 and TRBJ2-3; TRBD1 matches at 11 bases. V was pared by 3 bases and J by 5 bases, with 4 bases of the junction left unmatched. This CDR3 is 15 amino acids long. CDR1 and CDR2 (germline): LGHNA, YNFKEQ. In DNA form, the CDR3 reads TGTGCCAGCAGCCAGCCCGGGACAGGGGGAGATACGCAGTATTTT. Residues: CASSQPGTGGDTQYF.

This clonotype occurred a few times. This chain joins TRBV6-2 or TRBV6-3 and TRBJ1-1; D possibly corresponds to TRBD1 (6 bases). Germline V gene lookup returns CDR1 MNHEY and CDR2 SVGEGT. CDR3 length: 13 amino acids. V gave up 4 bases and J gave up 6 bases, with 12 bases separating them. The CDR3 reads CASSFGQISEAFF. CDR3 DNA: TGTGCCAGCAGTTTCGGACAGATATCTGAAGCTTTCTTT.

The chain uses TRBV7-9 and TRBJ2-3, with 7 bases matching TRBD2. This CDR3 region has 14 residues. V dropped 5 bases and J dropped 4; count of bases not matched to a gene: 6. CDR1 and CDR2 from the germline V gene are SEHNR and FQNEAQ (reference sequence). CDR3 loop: CASSVTTSSDTQYF. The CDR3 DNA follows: TGTGCCAGCAGCGTCACGACTAGCTCAGATACGCAGTATTTT.